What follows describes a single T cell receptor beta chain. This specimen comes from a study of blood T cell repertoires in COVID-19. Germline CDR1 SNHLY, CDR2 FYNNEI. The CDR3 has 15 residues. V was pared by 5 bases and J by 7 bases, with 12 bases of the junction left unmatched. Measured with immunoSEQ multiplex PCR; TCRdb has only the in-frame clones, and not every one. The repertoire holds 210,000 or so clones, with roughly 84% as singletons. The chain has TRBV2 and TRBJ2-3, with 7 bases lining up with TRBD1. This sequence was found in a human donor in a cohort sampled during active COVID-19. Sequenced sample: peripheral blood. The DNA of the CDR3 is TGTGCCAGCAGTATCGACGGACAGGTTAGGAATACGCAGTATTTT. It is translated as CASSIDGQVRNTQYF.